The 16 T cell receptor beta chains below come from one sample, sequenced in a study of beta chain features in type 1 diabetes. General study points: Moderate yet significant TCRB CDR3 shortening was seen in Type 1 diabetes patients in all four CD4+ subsets.

These receptors have no identified antigens. The isolated RNA, all of it, was reverse transcribed, so expressed TCRB transcripts were what got sequenced. Assay used: immunoSEQ multiplex PCR; TCRdb lists only in-frame clones, some missing. The sample lists about 660,000 clones; over 12% were seen once. The source material was naive CD4+ T cells from blood. The receptor set was obtained from a man between 18 and 35 years old with type 1 diabetes.

This clone was counted only a few times. This chain links TRBV11-2 with TRBJ1-1; D gene ambiguous. Germline-derived CDR1 and CDR2 are SGHAT and FQNNGV. Trimming left V 6 bases short and J 4 bases short, with 15 bases between. The CDR3 is 14 residues long. The CDR3 nucleotides are TGTGCCAGCAGTCCGCGGGTATTGGGCACTGAAGCTTTCTTT. As protein: CASSPRVLGTEAFF.

This clone has only a few counts. The chain combines TRBV19 with TRBJ2-5, with 8 bases that match TRBD2. Germline values: CDR1 LNHDA, CDR2 SQIVND (reference sequence). The CDR3 is 15 residues long. Losses at the gene ends were 6 bases for V and 2 bases for J; bases not matched to a gene: 8. Here the CDR3 reads CASRARGVPQETQYF. CDR3 DNA sequence: TGTGCCAGTAGAGCGCGGGGGGTACCGCAAGAGACCCAGTACTTC. The full variable domain, in which reference TRBV19 and TRBJ2-5 provide the parts outside the CDR3, is DGGITQSPKYLFRKEGQNVTLSCEQNLNHDAMYWYRQDPGQGLRLIYYSQIVNDFQKGDIAEGYSVSREKKESFPLTVTSAQKNPTAFYLCASRARGVPQETQYFGPGTRLLVL.

This clone turned up a few times. The rearrangement links TRBV30 to TRBJ2-1, with 9 positions matching TRBD2. The CDR3 is made up of 14 amino acids. V was clipped by 4 bases and J by 1 base; unmatched bases: 2. The germline V gene has CDR1 GTSNPN and CDR2 SVGIG (reference sequence). The CDR3 sequence: CAWTSGNSYNEQFF. CDR3 nucleotide sequence: TGTGCCTGGACTAGCGGGAATTCCTACAATGAGCAGTTCTTC. Together with reference TRBV30 and TRBJ2-1, the CDR3 gives the full variable domain: SQTIHQWPATLVQPVGSPLSLECTVEGTSNPNLYWYRQAAGRGLQLLFYSVGIGQISSEVPQNLSASRPQDRQFILSSKKLLLSDSGFYLCAWTSGNSYNEQFFGPGTRLTVL.

This clone occurred a few times. The V and J genes are TRBV4-3 and TRBJ2-7; 9 nucleotides align to TRBD2. Germline V gene data show CDR1 as LGHNA and CDR2 as YSLEER. V trimming: 0 bases; J trimming: 6 bases; junction bases outside the gene matches: 6. This CDR3 spans 15 amino acids. CDR3 sequence reads: CASSQEGGGDREQYF. The CDR3 DNA reads as TGCGCCAGCAGCCAAGAAGGCGGGGGGGACCGCGAGCAGTACTTC.

This sequence joins TRBV20-1 and TRBJ2-1; D perhaps matches TRBD1 (5 bases). This CDR3 is built from 10 residues. Germline V lookup: CDR1 DFQATT, CDR2 SNEGSKA (reference sequence). V lost 5 bases to trimming and J lost 10 bases, with 9 bases between them. This chain's CDR3 is CSAWGSEQFF. The CDR3 DNA reads as TGCAGTGCTTGGGGCAGCGAGCAGTTCTTC.

The CDR3 protein is CAWSSRGYTEAFF. CDR3 nucleotides: TGTGCCTGGAGTAGCAGGGGATACACTGAAGCTTTCTTT. This chain links TRBV30 with TRBJ1-1, with a possible D match to TRBD1 (6 bases). V lost 2 bases to trimming and J lost 3 bases, with 10 bases between them. Per the germline V gene, CDR1 is GTSNPN and CDR2 is SVGIG (reference sequence). This CDR3 region has 13 residues.

The chain carries TRBV19 and TRBJ2-5; D not resolved. This CDR3 comprises 13 residues. The germline V gene has CDR1 LNHDA and CDR2 SQIVND (reference sequence). V was cut by 3 bases and J by 1 base, with 6 bases left in between. The DNA of the CDR3 is TGTGCCAGTAGTATCCAGCTCCAAGAGACCCAGTACTTC. Translation: CASSIQLQETQYF.

The chain links TRBV6-6 to TRBJ2-1; D is unclear. The length of the CDR3 is 13 residues. The V gene's germline CDR1 is MNHNY and CDR2 SVGAGI (reference sequence). The V end lost 2 bases, the J end lost 6 bases, and 8 bases lay between the germline ends. CDR3 nucleotide sequence: TGTGCCAGCAGTTACCGGACCTCCAATGAGCAGTTCTTC. It yields the protein CASSYRTSNEQFF.

This clone came up a few times. V and J are TRBV4-3 and TRBJ2-5; perhaps TRBD2 as D (6 bases). Germline values: CDR1 LGHNA, CDR2 YSLEER. The CDR3 has 17 amino acids. Deletions cut 4 bases from V and 5 bases from J, with 23 bases between. Here the CDR3 reads CASSLDYGTPGGETQYF. CDR3 nucleotides: TGCGCCAGCAGCCTTGACTATGGGACTCCCGGAGGGGAGACCCAGTACTTC.

This clone was recorded a few times. The chain joins TRBV28 to TRBJ2-7; D gene uncertain. The CDR3 has 13 residues. Trimming removed 8 bases from V and 1 base from J, with 12 bases in between. Germline CDR1 reads MDHEN; CDR2 reads SYDVKM. CDR3 amino acids: CASGSEPSYEQYF. In DNA form, the CDR3 reads TGTGCCAGCGGGTCGGAGCCATCCTACGAGCAGTACTTC. Drawing the rest from reference TRBV28 and TRBJ2-7, the complete variable domain is DVKVTQSSRYLVKRTGEKVFLECVQDMDHENMFWYRQDPGLGLRLIYFSYDVKMKEKGDIPEGYSVSREKKERFSLILESASTNQTSMYLCASGSEPSYEQYFGPGTRLTVT.

The chain has TRBV30 and TRBJ2-3, with D unclear. The CDR3 sequence is 14 residues long. The ends were cut back, 1 base at V and 2 bases at J, with 10 bases in the middle. Germline V gene sequence: CDR1 GTSNPN, CDR2 SVGIG (reference sequence). CDR3: CAWSGSAHTDTQYF. The CDR3 bases are TGTGCCTGGAGTGGCTCAGCCCACACAGATACGCAGTATTTT.

This clone showed up just a few times. This sequence joins TRBV6-5 and TRBJ2-7, with 7 bases aligning to TRBD1. The V segment lost 5 bases and the J segment 0 bases; nucleotides outside the gene matches: 7. Germline V lookup: CDR1 MNHEY, CDR2 SVGAGI. This CDR3 has 15 amino acids. CDR3 nucleotide sequence: TGTGCCAGCAGTATCCGGGACAGAGGCTCCTACGAGCAGTACTTC. Translating it yields CASSIRDRGSYEQYF.

This clone was detected a few times. The rearrangement uses TRBV28 and TRBJ2-1; D gene uncertain. This CDR3 is 12 amino acids long. Deletions cut 2 bases from V and 11 bases from J, with 10 bases between. From germline, CDR1 is MDHEN and CDR2 SYDVKM. CDR3 sequence (DNA): TGTGCCAGCAGTTTAGATGGCAGACAGCAGTTCTTC. Residues: CASSLDGRQQFF.

The V gene is TRBV5-4, the J gene TRBJ2-5; 8 bases line up with TRBD1. Germline V CDR1 and CDR2: SGHNT, YYREEE (reference sequence). V lost 4 bases and J lost 0; bases outside the gene matches: 5. The CDR3 has 15 amino acids. The CDR3 here is CASSRRQGNQETQYF. The CDR3 coding sequence is TGTGCCAGCAGCAGACGACAGGGGAACCAAGAGACCCAGTACTTC.

The chain couples TRBV7-9 to TRBJ2-5, with D tentatively TRBD2 (6 bases). CDR1 is SEHNR, CDR2 FQNEAQ, per germline (reference sequence). V dropped 9 bases and J dropped 4 bases, with 15 bases sitting between them. This CDR3 is built from 13 residues. CDR3 nucleotide sequence: TGTGCCAGTGAATCCCGGGGGATAGAGACCCAGTACTTC. This sequence encodes CASESRGIETQYF.

On this clone: Other DNA variants within this sample encode the same CDR3. This chain connects TRBV5-1 to TRBJ2-7; TRBD1 might be the D (6 bases). Looked up from germline, CDR1 is SGHRS and CDR2 is YFSETQ. The CDR3 is made up of 14 amino acids. V lost 2 bases, J lost 1 base, and 10 bases lay in between. The CDR3 spells CASSLQGSSYEQYF. Written as DNA, the CDR3 is TGCGCCAGCAGCTTACAGGGATCTTCCTACGAGCAGTACTTC.